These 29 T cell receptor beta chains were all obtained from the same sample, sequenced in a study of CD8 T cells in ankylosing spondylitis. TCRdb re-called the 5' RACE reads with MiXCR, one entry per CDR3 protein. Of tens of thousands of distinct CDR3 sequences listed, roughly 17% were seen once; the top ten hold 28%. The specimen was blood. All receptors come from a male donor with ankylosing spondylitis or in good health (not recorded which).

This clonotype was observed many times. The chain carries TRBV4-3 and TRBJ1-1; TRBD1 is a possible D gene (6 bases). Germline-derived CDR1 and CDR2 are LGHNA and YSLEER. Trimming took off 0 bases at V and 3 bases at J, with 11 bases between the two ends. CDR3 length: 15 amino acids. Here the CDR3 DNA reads TGCGCCAGCAGCCAAGAGCAGGACAGATACACTGAAGCTTTCTTT. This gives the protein CASSQEQDRYTEAFF.

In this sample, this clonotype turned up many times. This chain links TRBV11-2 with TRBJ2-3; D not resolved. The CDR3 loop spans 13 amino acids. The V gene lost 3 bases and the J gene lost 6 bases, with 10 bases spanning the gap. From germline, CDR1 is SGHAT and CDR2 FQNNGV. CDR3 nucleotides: TGTGCCAGCAGCTTCCACAGTACCGATACGCAGTATTTT. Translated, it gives CASSFHSTDTQYF.

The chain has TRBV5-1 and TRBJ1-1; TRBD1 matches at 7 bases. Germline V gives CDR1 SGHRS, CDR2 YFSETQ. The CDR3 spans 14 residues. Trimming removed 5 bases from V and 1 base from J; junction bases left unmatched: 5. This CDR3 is CASSRDSSNTEAFF. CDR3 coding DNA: TGCGCCAGCAGTCGGGACAGCTCGAACACTGAAGCTTTCTTT.

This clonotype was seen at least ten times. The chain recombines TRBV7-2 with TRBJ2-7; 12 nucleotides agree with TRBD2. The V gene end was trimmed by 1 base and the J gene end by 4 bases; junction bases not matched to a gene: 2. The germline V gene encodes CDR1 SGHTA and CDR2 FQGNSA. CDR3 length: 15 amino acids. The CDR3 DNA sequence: TGTGCCAGCAGCTTAGTGACTAGCGGGAGTTACGAGCAGTACTTC. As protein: CASSLVTSGSYEQYF.

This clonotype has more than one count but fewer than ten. The CDR3 DNA reads TGTGCCAGCAGTGAAGCCCCGACAGGGGCTGGCGGTGAAGCTTTCTTT. It is translated as CASSEAPTGAGGEAFF. The chain links TRBV2 to TRBJ1-1, with 8 bases identical to TRBD1. The CDR3 contains 16 residues. Trimming took 0 bases from V and 7 from J; bases not matched to a gene: 10. CDR1 is SNHLY and CDR2 is FYNNEI in the germline V gene.

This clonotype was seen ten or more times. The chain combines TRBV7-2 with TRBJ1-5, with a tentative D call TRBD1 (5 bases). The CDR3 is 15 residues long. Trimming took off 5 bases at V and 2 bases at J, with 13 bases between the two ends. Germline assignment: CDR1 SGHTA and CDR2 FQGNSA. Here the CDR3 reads CASSPRVGGNQPQHF. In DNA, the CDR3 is TGTGCCAGCAGCCCCAGGGTGGGTGGCAATCAGCCCCAGCATTTT.

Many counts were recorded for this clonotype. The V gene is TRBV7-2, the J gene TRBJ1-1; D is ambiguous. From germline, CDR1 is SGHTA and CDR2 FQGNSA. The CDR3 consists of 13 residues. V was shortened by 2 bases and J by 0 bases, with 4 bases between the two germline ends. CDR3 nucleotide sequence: TGTGCCAGCAGCTTATCCATGAACACTGAAGCTTTCTTT. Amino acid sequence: CASSLSMNTEAFF.

Here the CDR3 DNA reads TGCAGTGCTAGAGTCAGGACTAGCGGGAGGTCTAGAAGCTCCTACAATGAGCAGTTCTTC. This sequence encodes CSARVRTSGRSRSSYNEQFF. The chain carries TRBV20-1 and TRBJ2-1, with 14 bases fitting TRBD2. Germline lookup yields CDR1 DFQATT and CDR2 SNEGSKA (reference sequence). Trimming removed 1 base from V and 0 bases from J; junction bases left unmatched: 11. The CDR3 length is 20 residues.

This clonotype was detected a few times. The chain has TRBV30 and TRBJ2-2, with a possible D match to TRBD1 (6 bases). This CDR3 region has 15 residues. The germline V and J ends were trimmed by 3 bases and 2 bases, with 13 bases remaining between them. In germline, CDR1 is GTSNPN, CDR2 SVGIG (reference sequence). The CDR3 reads CAWRGQRPNTGELFF. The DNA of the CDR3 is TGTGCCTGGAGAGGACAGCGTCCTAACACCGGGGAGCTGTTTTTT.

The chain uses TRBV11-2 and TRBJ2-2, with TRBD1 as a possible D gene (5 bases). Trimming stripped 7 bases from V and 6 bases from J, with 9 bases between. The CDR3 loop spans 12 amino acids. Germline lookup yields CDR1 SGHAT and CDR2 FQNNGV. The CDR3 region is CASNKGSGELFF. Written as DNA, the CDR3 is TGTGCCAGCAATAAGGGGTCCGGGGAGCTGTTTTTT. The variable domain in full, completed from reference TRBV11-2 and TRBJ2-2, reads EAGVAQSPRYKIIEKRQSVAFWCNPISGHATLYWYQQILGQGPKLLIQFQNNGVVDDSQLPKDRFSAERLKGVDSTLKIQPAKLEDSAVYLCASNKGSGELFFGEGSRLTVL.

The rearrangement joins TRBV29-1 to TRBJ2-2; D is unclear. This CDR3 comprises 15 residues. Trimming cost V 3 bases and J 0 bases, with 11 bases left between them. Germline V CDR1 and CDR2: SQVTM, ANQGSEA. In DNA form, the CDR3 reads TGCAGCGTTGAGGGTACGGCAGCGAACACCGGGGAGCTGTTTTTT. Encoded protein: CSVEGTAANTGELFF.

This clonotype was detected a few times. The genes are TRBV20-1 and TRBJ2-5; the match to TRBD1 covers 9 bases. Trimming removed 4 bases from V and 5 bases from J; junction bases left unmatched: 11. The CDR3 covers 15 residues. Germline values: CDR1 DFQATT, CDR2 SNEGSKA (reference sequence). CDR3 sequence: CSATTGGAGVETQYF. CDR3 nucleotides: TGCAGTGCTACCACAGGGGGCGCTGGGGTGGAGACCCAGTACTTC.

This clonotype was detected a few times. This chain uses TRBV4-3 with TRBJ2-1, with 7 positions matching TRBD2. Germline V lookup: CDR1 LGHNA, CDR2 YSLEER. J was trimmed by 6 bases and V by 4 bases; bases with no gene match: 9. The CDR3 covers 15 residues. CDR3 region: CASSPSGVQFNEQFF. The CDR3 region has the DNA TGCGCCAGCAGCCCGAGCGGGGTCCAATTCAATGAGCAGTTCTTC.

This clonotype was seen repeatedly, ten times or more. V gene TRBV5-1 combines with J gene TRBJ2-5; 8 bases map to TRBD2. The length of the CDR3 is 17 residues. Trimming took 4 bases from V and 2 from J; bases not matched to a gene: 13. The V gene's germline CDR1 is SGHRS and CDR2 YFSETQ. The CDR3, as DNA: TGCGCCAGCAGCCTAAGGCGTAGCGGGGTGACTCAAGAGACCCAGTACTTC. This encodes CASSLRRSGVTQETQYF.

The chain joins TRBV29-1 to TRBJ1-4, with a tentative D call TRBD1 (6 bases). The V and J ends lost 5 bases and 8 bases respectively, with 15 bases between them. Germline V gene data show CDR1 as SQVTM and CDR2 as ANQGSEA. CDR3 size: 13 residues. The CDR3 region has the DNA TGCAGCGTTAAAGGGGGGCTAAGGGAAAAACTGTTTTTT. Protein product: CSVKGGLREKLFF.

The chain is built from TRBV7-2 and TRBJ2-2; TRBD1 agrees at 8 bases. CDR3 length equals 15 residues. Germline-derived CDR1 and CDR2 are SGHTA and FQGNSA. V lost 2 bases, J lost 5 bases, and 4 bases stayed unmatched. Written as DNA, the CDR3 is TGTGCCAGCAGCTTATTACAGGGGGTAACCGGGGAGCTGTTTTTT. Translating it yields CASSLLQGVTGELFF.

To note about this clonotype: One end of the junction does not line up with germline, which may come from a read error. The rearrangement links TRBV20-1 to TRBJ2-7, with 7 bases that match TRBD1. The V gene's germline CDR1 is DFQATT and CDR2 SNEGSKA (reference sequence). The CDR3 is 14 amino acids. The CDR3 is CSARGDRVSYEQYF. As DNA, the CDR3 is TGCAGCGCTAGGGGAGACAGGGTGTCCTACGAGCAGTACTTC.

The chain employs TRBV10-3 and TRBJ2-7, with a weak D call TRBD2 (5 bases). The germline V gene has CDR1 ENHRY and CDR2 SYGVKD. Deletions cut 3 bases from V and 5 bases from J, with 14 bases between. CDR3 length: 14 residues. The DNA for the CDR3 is TGTGCCATCAGTGACAAGACTATTGGAGACGAGCAGTACGTC. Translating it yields CAISDKTIGDEQYV.

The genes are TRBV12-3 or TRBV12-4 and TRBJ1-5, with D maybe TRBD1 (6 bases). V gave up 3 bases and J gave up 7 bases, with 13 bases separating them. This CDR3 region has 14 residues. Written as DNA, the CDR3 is TGTGCCAGCAGTTTTGGGGGGGCCAGACAGCCCCAGCATTTT. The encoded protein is CASSFGGARQPQHF.

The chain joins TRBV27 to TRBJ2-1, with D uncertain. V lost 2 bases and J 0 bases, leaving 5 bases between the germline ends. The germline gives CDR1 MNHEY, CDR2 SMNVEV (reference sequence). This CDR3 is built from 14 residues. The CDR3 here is CASSLRSSYNEQFF. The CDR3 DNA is TGTGCCAGCAGTTTAAGGAGCTCCTACAATGAGCAGTTCTTC.

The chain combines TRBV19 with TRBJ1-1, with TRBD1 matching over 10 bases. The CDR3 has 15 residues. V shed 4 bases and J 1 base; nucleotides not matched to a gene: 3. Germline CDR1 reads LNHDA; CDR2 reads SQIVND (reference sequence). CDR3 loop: CASSRRDRGNTEAFF. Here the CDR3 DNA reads TGTGCCAGTAGTAGGCGGGACAGGGGGAACACTGAAGCTTTCTTT.

The CDR3 nucleotides are TGTGCCAGCAGCAGCCCGACAGACATGGGGACCGGGGAGCTGTTTTTT. Translated: CASSSPTDMGTGELFF. This rearrangement joins TRBV21-1 to TRBJ2-2; TRBD1 is taken as the D call from the table, unchecked against the DNA. TRBV21-1 is a pseudogene. The CDR3 is 16 amino acids.

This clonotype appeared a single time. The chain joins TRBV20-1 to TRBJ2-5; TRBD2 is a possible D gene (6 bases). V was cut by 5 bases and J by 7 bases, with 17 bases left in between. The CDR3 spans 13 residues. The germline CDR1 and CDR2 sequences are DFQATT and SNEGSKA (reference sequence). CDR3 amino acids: CSAEPREAGTQYF. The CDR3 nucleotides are TGCAGTGCTGAGCCTCGAGAAGCGGGGACCCAGTACTTC.

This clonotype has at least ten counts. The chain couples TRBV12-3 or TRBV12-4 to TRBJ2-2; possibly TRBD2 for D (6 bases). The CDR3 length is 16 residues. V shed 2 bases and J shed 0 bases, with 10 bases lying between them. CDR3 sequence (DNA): TGTGCCAGCAGTTTAAGGGACTGGGCGAACACCGGGGAGCTGTTTTTT. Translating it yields CASSLRDWANTGELFF.

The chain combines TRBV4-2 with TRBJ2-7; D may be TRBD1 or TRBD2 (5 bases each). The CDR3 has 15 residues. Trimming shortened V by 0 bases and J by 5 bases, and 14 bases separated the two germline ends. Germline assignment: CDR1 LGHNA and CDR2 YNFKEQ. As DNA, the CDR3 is TGTGCCAGCAGCCAAGATGGGGACCCGAGGGACGAGCAGTACTTC. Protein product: CASSQDGDPRDEQYF.

CDR3 residues: CSGTRSRDTQYF. The CDR3 DNA reads as TGCAGCGGCACTCGGAGTCGGGATACGCAGTATTTT. The genes are TRBV29-1 and TRBJ2-3, with D hard to call. This CDR3 comprises 12 residues. The germline V gene encodes CDR1 SQVTM and CDR2 ANQGSEA. V lost 7 bases to trimming and J lost 6 bases, with 14 bases between them.

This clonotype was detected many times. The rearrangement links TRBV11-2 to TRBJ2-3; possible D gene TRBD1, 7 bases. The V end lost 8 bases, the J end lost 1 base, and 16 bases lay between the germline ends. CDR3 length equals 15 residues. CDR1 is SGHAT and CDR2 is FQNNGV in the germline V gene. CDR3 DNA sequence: TGTGCCAGCGCGGTCAGGGGGGCTGGCACAGATACGCAGTATTTT. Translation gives CASAVRGAGTDTQYF.

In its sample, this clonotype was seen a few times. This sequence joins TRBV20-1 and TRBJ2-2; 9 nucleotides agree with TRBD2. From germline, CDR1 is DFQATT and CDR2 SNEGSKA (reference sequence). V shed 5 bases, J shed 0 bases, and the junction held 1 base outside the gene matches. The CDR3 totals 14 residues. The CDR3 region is CSALAGANTGELFF. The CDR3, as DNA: TGCAGTGCTTTAGCGGGGGCGAACACCGGGGAGCTGTTTTTT.

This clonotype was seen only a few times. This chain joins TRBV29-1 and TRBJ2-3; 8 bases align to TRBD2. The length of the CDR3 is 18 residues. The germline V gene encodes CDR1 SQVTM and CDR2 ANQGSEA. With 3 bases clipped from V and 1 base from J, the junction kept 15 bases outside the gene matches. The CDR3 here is CSVDRGISGSGRTDTQYF. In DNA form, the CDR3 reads TGCAGCGTTGACCGGGGGATCAGCGGGAGTGGCCGCACAGATACGCAGTATTTT.